This T cell receptor (beta chain) was identified in a study of beta chain features in type 1 diabetes. On the study more broadly: Patients were similar to healthy donors in age and gender (as well as in cell yields). There were approximately 100 million sorted cells examined across all samples.

Trimming stripped 2 bases from V and 0 bases from J, with 8 bases between. The CDR3 runs 15 residues. Germline V gene sequence: CDR1 SGHAT, CDR2 FQNNGV. On this clone: Antigen: not known.

Study-wide points: PCR might preferentially amplify shorter templates, equally in patients and controls.

The whole isolated RNA underwent reverse transcription, so sequencing captured expressed TCRB transcripts. There were around 3.5 million reads on average in the naive, central memory and regulatory T cell samples. TCRdb's copy holds only in-frame clones and misses some; the assay was immunoSEQ multiplex PCR. The top ten clones hold approximately 0.046% of a sample with about 350,000 clones, roughly a fifth of them seen once. V is TRBV11-2 and J is TRBJ2-1; the D gene is possibly TRBD1 (5 bases). Specimen: naive CD4+ T cells from blood. The sequence derives from a woman aged 18-29 years in good health. The CDR3 here is CASSLMDTSYNEQFF. The CDR3 nucleotides are TGTGCCAGCAGCTTAATGGACACCTCCTACAATGAGCAGTTCTTC. Combining the CDR3 with reference TRBV11-2 and TRBJ2-1 gives the whole variable domain EAGVAQSPRYKIIEKRQSVAFWCNPISGHATLYWYQQILGQGPKLLIQFQNNGVVDDSQLPKDRFSAERLKGVDSTLKIQPAKLEDSAVYLCASSLMDTSYNEQFFGPGTRLTVL.